These T cell receptor beta chains were read from a single sample in a study of cytomegalovirus exposure and HLA in healthy donors. Using immunoSEQ multiplex PCR, the repertoire was profiled, and TCRdb retains in-frame clones only, with some absent. The sample includes some 110,000 clones, 75% to 80% of them seen just once. Sequences were obtained from PBMCs. Receptors were obtained from a man aged 40-55 years in good health and CMV-seronegative. Each CDR3 is given with its conserved first and last residue.

j_call,v_call,cdr3_aa
TRBJ1-5,TRBV7-2,CASSSETGVDQPQHF
TRBJ2-3,TRBV7-9,CASSLNLDTQYF
TRBJ1-6,TRBV7-6,CASGPGENSPLHF
TRBJ2-3,TRBV9,CASSPHRGGGGDTQYF
TRBJ1-1,TRBV5-8,CASSPPAGKRGTEAFF
TRBJ1-1,TRBV5-1,CASSFNQGQGGEAFF
TRBJ1-2,TRBV6-6,CASSRITGDYGYTF
TRBJ1-1,TRBV6-6,CASIPGGTEAFF
TRBJ2-1,TRBV5-4,CASSSGVGDEQFF
TRBJ1-2,TRBV6-6,CASRLSTGGSYGYTF
TRBJ2-1,TRBV6-5,CASAKTGQAYNEQFF
TRBJ1-2,TRBV19,CASATGGFRSGYTF